Below are 21 T cell receptor beta chains sequenced from a single sample in a study of regulatory T cells in long-lasting Graves disease (dated by TCRdb to the early 2020s). The time point label on this specimen signifies: persistent/refractory GD, antithyroid drugs over 5 years with positive TRAb. RNA was extracted from PBMCs in TRIzol for both TCR sequencing and RNA sequencing. Library construction relied on multiplex PCR. The sequencing machine was an Illumina HiSeq 4000. TCR beta libraries were built with iRepertoire HTBI primers and Arm-PCR amplification of CDR3 regions. TCRdb ran its own pipeline on the public reads, namely fastp trimming at Q25 and MiXCR clone calling, and kept in-frame beta chains. Each record represents a unique CDR3 protein, reported with the most common genes and DNA among its rows. Here the sample has under 500,000 distinct CDR3 sequences; under 25% occur a single time. In total, the top ten clones hold about 20% of the sample.

The source material was peripheral blood mononuclear cells (PBMCs), sampled when the disease was refractory, from a patient treated with antithyroid drugs. All receptors derive from a female donor with Graves disease.

This clonotype was counted only a few times. This sequence joins TRBV3-1 and TRBJ2-7; D gene ambiguous. There are 16 residues in the CDR3. V lost 0 bases to trimming and J lost 0 bases, with 12 bases between them. CDR1 and CDR2 (germline): LGHDT, YNNKEL (reference sequence). The CDR3 sequence is CASSQEGDTYSYEQYF. The CDR3 DNA reads as TGTGCCAGCAGCCAAGAAGGCGACACCTACTCCTACGAGCAGTACTTC.

Note on this clonotype: This may arise from a read error, as a much more abundant clone is one base away. The chain is built from TRBV20-1 and TRBJ2-5, with 7 bases that match TRBD2. The better agreement between TRBJ2-7 and the DNA end casts doubt on the J call. Germline V gene data show CDR1 as DFQATT and CDR2 as SNEGSKA (reference sequence). The CDR3 loop spans 14 amino acids. CDR3 residues: CSARPGRGAYEQYF. CDR3 DNA: TGCAGTGCTAGACCGGGACGGGGGGCCTACGAGCAGTACTTC.

The chain recombines TRBV5-4 with TRBJ1-4; D possibly corresponds to TRBD1 (6 bases). Germline-derived CDR1 and CDR2 are SGHNT and YYREEE (reference sequence). The CDR3 is made up of 17 amino acids. V was trimmed by 4 bases and J by 0 bases, leaving 16 bases between them. CDR3 coding DNA: TGTGCCAGCAGCGGCAAAGACAGGAGTGCAACTAATGAAAAACTGTTTTTT. It specifies CASSGKDRSATNEKLFF. Combining the CDR3 with reference TRBV5-4 and TRBJ1-4 gives the whole variable domain ETGVTQSPTHLIKTRGQQVTLRCSSQSGHNTVSWYQQALGQGPQFIFQYYREEENGRGNFPPRFSGLQFPNYSSELNVNALELDDSALYLCASSGKDRSATNEKLFFGSGTQLSVL.

This clonotype was counted many times. The chain links TRBV6-2 or TRBV6-3 to TRBJ1-1; possibly TRBD1 for D (5 bases). The CDR3 loop spans 15 amino acids. V was shortened by 7 bases and J by 6 bases, with 21 bases between the two germline ends. The germline V gene has CDR1 MNHEY and CDR2 SVGEGT. The DNA for the CDR3 is TGTGCCAGCACCCCTGCAGGGAAAAGGTCCGCTGAAGCTTTCTTT. Protein: CASTPAGKRSAEAFF.

This clonotype was recorded a few times. The rearrangement uses TRBV7-2 and TRBJ1-6, with D tentatively TRBD1 (5 bases). CDR1 and CDR2 (germline): SGHTA, FQGNSA. This CDR3 has 16 amino acids. Trimming took off 1 base at V and 7 bases at J, with 14 bases between the two ends. The CDR3 region is CASSLGGGRLNSPLHF. CDR3 nucleotides: TGTGCCAGCAGCTTAGGGGGGGGACGCTTAAATTCACCCCTCCACTTT.

The chain has TRBV24-1 and TRBJ2-3, with D perhaps TRBD1 (6 bases). V was trimmed by 4 bases and J by 6 bases, leaving 16 bases between them. Germline CDR1 KGHDR, CDR2 SFDVKD. The CDR3 extends over 15 amino acids. CDR3 nucleotides: TGTGCCACCAGTGACCGCAAGGGACATCCCGATACGCAGTATTTT. It is translated as CATSDRKGHPDTQYF.

Ten or more counts support this clonotype. The chain is built from TRBV9 and TRBJ1-2, with 10 nucleotides matching TRBD1. CDR3 length: 14 residues. Unmatched junction bases numbered 2, after V lost 0 bases and J lost 6 bases. Germline V CDR1 and CDR2: SGDLS, YYNGEE. The CDR3 is CASSVVGQGDGYTF. DNA for the CDR3: TGTGCCAGCAGCGTAGTTGGACAGGGGGATGGCTACACCTTC. Based on the CDR3 plus reference TRBV9 and TRBJ1-2, the full variable domain is DSGVTQTPKHLITATGQRVTLRCSPRSGDLSVYWYQQSLDQGLQFLIQYYNGEERAKGNILERFSAQQFPDLHSELNLSSLELGDSALYFCASSVVGQGDGYTFGSGTRLTVV.

This clonotype occurred many times. CDR3 bases: TGTGCCAGCAGTCCGACCCCCTCTAGCGCGAGCTCCTACGAGCAGTACTTC. Residues: CASSPTPSSASSYEQYF. The gene calls are TRBV28 and TRBJ2-7, with a tentative D call TRBD2 (6 bases). The CDR3 has 17 amino acids. Germline loops: CDR1 MDHEN, CDR2 SYDVKM. V gave up 5 bases and J gave up 0 bases, with 20 bases separating them.

This clonotype was counted between two and nine times. This chain links TRBV19 with TRBJ2-5; no firm D call. This CDR3 has 14 amino acids. Trimming stripped 5 bases from V and 0 bases from J, with 10 bases between. The V gene's germline CDR1 is LNHDA and CDR2 SQIVND (reference sequence). CDR3 amino acids: CASSLTLYQETQYF. CDR3 sequence (DNA): TGTGCCAGTAGTCTCACGCTGTACCAAGAGACCCAGTACTTC.

This clonotype has ten or more counts. The rearrangement joins TRBV12-3 or TRBV12-4 to TRBJ1-5; possibly TRBD1 for D (5 bases). The CDR3 spans 17 residues. Trimming cost V 2 bases and J 1 base, with 15 bases left between them. The CDR3 sequence: CASSLRFAGDSNQPQHF. Here the CDR3 DNA reads TGTGCCAGCAGTTTACGGTTTGCGGGGGACAGCAATCAGCCCCAGCATTTT.

In its sample, this clonotype was seen many times. The chain recombines TRBV11-2 with TRBJ2-5; TRBD2 matches at 12 bases. CDR3 length equals 18 residues. J was trimmed by 5 bases and V by 5 bases; bases with no gene match: 15. Per germline, CDR1 SGHAT and CDR2 FQNNGV. Written as DNA, the CDR3 is TGTGCCAGCAGCCCGTCGGGGGCTAGCGGGAGGGCCGGGGAGACCCAGTACTTC. Protein product: CASSPSGASGRAGETQYF. Filled out from reference TRBV11-2 and TRBJ2-5, the complete variable domain reads EAGVAQSPRYKIIEKRQSVAFWCNPISGHATLYWYQQILGQGPKLLIQFQNNGVVDDSQLPKDRFSAERLKGVDSTLKIQPAKLEDSAVYLCASSPSGASGRAGETQYFGPGTRLLVL.

The rearrangement links TRBV4-3 to TRBJ2-7; D is possibly TRBD1 or TRBD2 (5 bases each). CDR1 and CDR2 from the germline V gene are LGHNA and YSLEER. The CDR3 has 13 amino acids. Deletions cut 0 bases from V and 3 bases from J, with 6 bases between. CDR3 protein: CASSQDGGYEQYF. CDR3 in DNA: TGCGCCAGCAGCCAAGATGGGGGCTACGAGCAGTACTTC.

This clonotype was counted a few times. The chain links TRBV6-5 to TRBJ1-1; 9 bases align to TRBD1. V shed 3 bases and J 11 bases; nucleotides not matched to a gene: 10. The germline gives CDR1 MNHEY, CDR2 SVGAGI. The CDR3 length is 14 residues. CDR3 residues: CASSYKGQGDLAFF. Here the CDR3 DNA reads TGTGCCAGCAGTTATAAGGGACAGGGAGATCTGGCTTTCTTT.

This clonotype was observed at least ten times. The chain couples TRBV20-1 to TRBJ2-4; D may be TRBD2 (6 bases). The CDR3 is 16 residues long. CDR1 is DFQATT, CDR2 SNEGSKA, per germline (reference sequence). V was trimmed by 6 bases and J by 6 bases, leaving 24 bases between them. CDR3 nucleotide sequence: TGCAGTGCCAAACCTCCCCCGGGGCGGGACGGAAACATTCAGTACTTC. Amino acids: CSAKPPPGRDGNIQYF.

V gene TRBV6-2 or TRBV6-3 combines with J gene TRBJ2-6, with D possibly matching TRBD2 (6 bases). Looked up from germline, CDR1 is MNHEY and CDR2 is SVGEGT. Trimming left V 6 bases short and J 0 bases short, with 12 bases between. The CDR3 covers 16 residues. The CDR3 is CASSGGPPSGANVLTF. CDR3 nucleotides: TGTGCCAGCAGCGGGGGTCCCCCCTCTGGGGCCAACGTCCTGACTTTC.

This clonotype was seen only once. The V and J genes are TRBV7-2 and TRBJ2-5; 9 nucleotides align to TRBD1. This CDR3 has 18 residues. The germline gives CDR1 SGHTA, CDR2 FQGNSA. J gave up 4 bases and V 1 base, and 13 bases lay outside the gene matches. The CDR3 bases are TGTGCCAGCAGCTTAGGTTTGGTCGGACAGGGGTTCGTAGAGACCCAGTACTTC. Translation: CASSLGLVGQGFVETQYF.

The V gene is TRBV6-2 or TRBV6-3, the J gene TRBJ2-1, with 8 bases that match TRBD2. CDR1 is MNHEY and CDR2 is SVGEGT in the germline V gene. The CDR3 contains 16 residues. V dropped 7 bases and J dropped 1; count of bases not matched to a gene: 9. For the CDR3, the DNA is TGTGCCAGCACCGATAGGGGACTAGTATCCTACAATGAGCAGTTCTTC. This gives the protein CASTDRGLVSYNEQFF.

The rearrangement links TRBV6-1 to TRBJ1-4; D gene unclear. V lost 3 bases, J lost 6 bases, and 5 bases lay in between. Germline V CDR1 and CDR2: MNHNS, SASEGT. This CDR3 has 12 residues. The chain's CDR3 is CASSDPDEKLFF. The DNA of the CDR3 is TGTGCCAGCAGTGATCCGGATGAAAAACTGTTTTTT.

This clonotype appeared many times. This chain connects TRBV6-5 to TRBJ2-5; D is uncertain. Germline CDR1 is MNHEY and CDR2 is SVGAGI. V lost 2 bases, J lost 2 bases, and 6 bases lay in between. The CDR3 is made up of 13 amino acids. The CDR3 reads CASSYPPQETQYF. CDR3 DNA: TGTGCCAGCAGTTACCCCCCACAAGAGACCCAGTACTTC.

This clonotype was seen ten or more times. The chain carries TRBV6-5 and TRBJ2-5; no definite D call. Germline V CDR1 and CDR2: MNHEY, SVGAGI. This CDR3 has 16 residues. Trimming removed 2 bases from V and 1 base from J, with 14 bases in between. In DNA form, the CDR3 reads TGTGCCAGCAGTTACGGGCTGTCTCACGCCCAAGAGACCCAGTACTTC. This codes for CASSYGLSHAQETQYF.

The sample holds many counts of this clonotype. The chain uses TRBV6-2 or TRBV6-3 and TRBJ2-7, with 7 bases lining up with TRBD1. From germline, CDR1 is MNHEY and CDR2 SVGEGT. This CDR3 contains 14 residues. After removal of 4 bases from V and 4 bases from J, the junction contained 7 bases not matched to a gene. The chain's CDR3 is CASSSRQGGYEQYF. In DNA, the CDR3 is TGTGCCAGCAGTTCCAGACAGGGTGGGTACGAGCAGTACTTC.